These T cell receptor beta chains were read from a single sample in a study of identical twins. In TCRdb, the 5' RACE reads were re-called with MiXCR into one record per CDR3 protein. The sample records roughly 490,000 distinct CDR3 sequences, roughly an eighth being singletons. These same records also appear under a second study, on yellow fever vaccine responses in identical twins.

Source material: CD4+ T cells sorted from blood. The receptors derive from a woman between 18 and 30 years old in good health. CDR3s include the opening cysteine and the closing phenylalanine or tryptophan. D genes are given only for firm matches. A clone size is listed for some rows: how often the clone was seen (once, few, many), or a class if it is expanded.

CASSLGFRDSSYEQYF,TGTGCCAGCAGCTTAGGCTTCCGGGATAGCTCCTACGAGCAGTACTTC,TRBJ2-7,TRBV11-2,NA,NA
CAIKAGTNEKLFF,TGTGCCATCAAGGCAGGGACTAATGAAAAACTGTTTTTT,TRBJ1-4,TRBV10-3,many,NA
CASRWTRSTDTQYF,TGTGCCAGCAGGTGGACTAGGAGCACAGATACGCAGTATTTT,TRBJ2-3,TRBV27,few,TRBD2
CASEGTQWNNEQFF,TGTGCCAGCGAGGGGACCCAATGGAACAATGAGCAGTTCTTC,TRBJ2-1,TRBV28,many,NA
CASSQDGAGTDTQYF,TGTGCCAGCAGCCAAGACGGAGCGGGGACGGATACGCAGTATTTT,TRBJ2-3,TRBV4-2,many,TRBD2
CATSTGAKADTQYF,TGTGCCACCAGCACGGGGGCAAAGGCAGATACGCAGTATTTT,TRBJ2-3,TRBV15,few,NA
CSARDFGSGGSYNEQFF,TGCAGTGCTAGAGATTTCGGTAGCGGGGGGTCCTACAATGAGCAGTTCTTC,TRBJ2-1,TRBV20-1,few,TRBD2
CAWRAGVYIGELFF,TGTGCCTGGAGAGCGGGGGTCTACATCGGGGAGCTGTTTTTT,TRBJ2-2,TRBV30,NA,TRBD2
CASSQRLRNSPLHF,TGTGCCAGCAGCCAAAGACTTAGAAATTCACCCCTCCACTTT,TRBJ1-6,TRBV14,NA,NA
CASSGPMDGYQQYF,TGTGCCAGCAGTGGGCCGATGGACGGCTACCAGCAGTACTTC,TRBJ2-7,TRBV27,NA,NA
CASSPRISGARNTGELFF,TGTGCCAGCAGCCCCCGTATTAGCGGGGCGCGGAACACCGGGGAGCTGTTTTTT,TRBJ2-2,TRBV9,few,TRBD2
CASSPPSSGGQFF,TGTGCCAGCTCACCACCGAGTTCAGGGGGGCAGTTCTTC,TRBJ2-1,TRBV18,NA,TRBD1
CAISDHPGRYEQYF,TGTGCCATCAGTGATCATCCGGGTAGATACGAGCAGTACTTC,TRBJ2-7,TRBV10-3,NA,NA
CASRTASGGANEQFF,TGTGCCAGCAGAACGGCTAGCGGGGGGGCCAATGAGCAGTTCTTC,TRBJ2-1,TRBV6-1,NA,TRBD2
CASSLGGSKSDTQYF,TGTGCCAGCAGCTTAGGCGGGAGTAAGTCCGATACGCAGTATTTT,TRBJ2-3,TRBV7-2,NA,TRBD2
CASSRDTGFYNEQFF,TGTGCCAGCAGTCGGGACACAGGGTTCTACAATGAGCAGTTCTTC,TRBJ2-1,TRBV6-1,many,NA
CASSLQAPGLAGGRSYNEQFF,TGTGCCAGCAGCCTACAAGCCCCGGGACTAGCGGGGGGGCGGTCCTACAATGAGCAGTTCTTC,TRBJ2-1,TRBV11-2,NA,TRBD2
CASSLGPRTGQETQYF,TGTGCCAGCAGCTTGGGGCCCCGGACAGGGCAAGAGACCCAGTACTTC,TRBJ2-5,TRBV5-6,NA,TRBD1
CASSFAAGTLSSETQYF,TGCGCCAGCAGCTTCGCCGCCGGGACCCTCTCGAGTGAGACCCAGTACTTC,TRBJ2-5,TRBV5-1,few,NA
CSVGGPDRVAFF,TGCAGCGTTGGAGGACCCGACAGGGTGGCTTTCTTT,TRBJ1-1,TRBV29-1,many,TRBD1
CAISARPGETQYF,TGTGCCATCAGTGCTCGTCCCGGGGAGACCCAGTACTTC,TRBJ2-5,TRBV10-3,many,NA
CASSRVGLAETQYF,TGTGCCAGCAGCAGAGTGGGGCTGGCAGAGACCCAGTACTTC,TRBJ2-5,TRBV6-1,many,NA
CASSLTGMSPLHF,TGTGCCAGCAGTTTGACAGGGATGTCACCCCTCCACTTT,TRBJ1-6,TRBV27,few,TRBD1
CATSARLASYNEQFF,TGTGCCACCAGCGCAAGACTAGCCTCCTACAATGAGCAGTTCTTC,TRBJ2-1,TRBV15,NA,TRBD2
CASSLAWTGEYGYTF,TGTGCCAGCAGCTTAGCCTGGACAGGGGAATATGGCTACACCTTC,TRBJ1-2,TRBV7-9,NA,TRBD1
CASSPPQGATGELFF,TGTGCCAGCAGCCCCCCACAGGGGGCAACCGGGGAGCTGTTTTTT,TRBJ2-2,TRBV7-2,few,TRBD1
CASSPGLLSYNEQFF,TGTGCCAGCAGCCCCGGTCTCCTTTCATACAATGAGCAGTTCTTC,TRBJ2-1,TRBV7-6,many,NA
CASIGGINTGELFF,TGTGCCAGCATTGGGGGAATCAACACCGGGGAGCTGTTTTTT,TRBJ2-2,TRBV28,few,NA
CASGRDWAQYF,TGTGCTAGTGGGCGCGATTGGGCCCAGTACTTC,TRBJ2-5,TRBV12-5,NA,NA
CASSKGQNTGELFF,TGCGCCAGCAGTAAGGGGCAGAACACCGGGGAGCTGTTTTTT,TRBJ2-2,TRBV5-1,many,NA
CASSLSSLAGQDTQYF,TGTGCCAGCAGCTTATCGTCTCTAGCGGGACAAGATACGCAGTATTTT,TRBJ2-3,TRBV7-2,few,TRBD2
CSVLRGEQYF,TGCAGCGTTCTGCGGGGCGAGCAGTACTTC,TRBJ2-7,TRBV29-1,few,NA
CASSPPMGSETQYF,TGTGCCAGCTCACCACCTATGGGAAGCGAGACCCAGTACTTC,TRBJ2-5,TRBV18,NA,NA
CASRGTGAGGYTF,TGTGCCAGCAGGGGGACAGGGGCTGGCGGCTACACCTTC,TRBJ1-2,TRBV25-1,many,TRBD1
CASSYSLAGVTDTQYF,TGTGCCAGCAGTTACTCGCTAGCGGGAGTCACAGATACGCAGTATTTT,TRBJ2-3,TRBV6-5,few,TRBD2
CSVGQVYTGELFF,TGCAGCGTGGGACAGGTTTACACCGGGGAGCTGTTTTTT,TRBJ2-2,TRBV29-1,many,TRBD1
CASSLAGTIQETQYF,TGTGCCAGCAGCTTAGCCGGGACAATCCAAGAGACCCAGTACTTC,TRBJ2-5,TRBV11-2,NA,NA
CASSGAQREYF,TGTGCCAGCAGTGGGGCACAACGGGAGTACTTC,TRBJ2-7,TRBV2,NA,NA
CASSSVGPSYEQYF,TGCGCCAGCAGCTCCGTCGGACCCTCCTACGAGCAGTACTTC,TRBJ2-7,TRBV5-1,few,NA
CSVVGGNTEAFF,TGCAGCGTTGTTGGGGGAAACACTGAAGCTTTCTTT,TRBJ1-1,TRBV29-1,few,NA
CASSLGNGQINQPQHF,TGTGCCAGCAGCTTAGGGAATGGGCAGATCAATCAGCCCCAGCATTTT,TRBJ1-5,TRBV7-2,many,NA
CSVKGAETQYF,TGCAGCGTAAAGGGGGCGGAGACCCAGTACTTC,TRBJ2-5,TRBV29-1,few,TRBD1
CASSVALRNEQFF,TGTGCCAGCAGCGTAGCACTTCGGAATGAGCAGTTCTTC,TRBJ2-1,TRBV9,few,NA
CASSPAGAANTGELFF,TGTGCCAGCAGTCCCGCGGGGGCAGCGAACACCGGGGAGCTGTTTTTT,TRBJ2-2,TRBV28,NA,NA
CASSKSLAQETQYF,TGTGCCAGCAGTAAGTCACTAGCCCAAGAGACCCAGTACTTC,TRBJ2-5,TRBV28,NA,NA
CASSTISTGTGVSPLHF,TGTGCCAGCAGTACCATATCAACCGGGACAGGGGTTTCACCCCTCCACTTT,TRBJ1-6,TRBV28,NA,TRBD1